The 17 T cell receptor beta chains below all came from one sample that was sequenced in a study of blood T cell repertoires in COVID-19. Some clones are missing from TCRdb's copy, which holds only in-frame ones; the method was immunoSEQ multiplex PCR. The sample contains hundreds of thousands of clones, 65% to 85% of which appear only once. Sequences were obtained from PBMCs or T cells enriched from blood (not recorded which). These receptor sequences come from a woman in her thirties or forties with acute COVID-19.

The chain combines TRBV30 with TRBJ2-5, with D tentatively TRBD2 (6 bases). The CDR3 runs 14 residues. Germline V CDR1 and CDR2: GTSNPN, SVGIG (reference sequence). V was shortened by 4 bases and J by 2 bases, with 14 bases between the two germline ends. CDR3 amino acids: CAWTSNSGQETQYF. The DNA for the CDR3 is TGTGCCTGGACCTCTAATAGCGGACAAGAGACCCAGTACTTC.

In this sample, this clone turned up a few times. The chain has TRBV6-5 and TRBJ2-5; 10 nucleotides align to TRBD1. The CDR3 has 15 amino acids. In germline, CDR1 is MNHEY, CDR2 SVGAGI. The J segment lost 0 bases and the V segment lost 7 bases, leaving 5 bases of the junction unmatched. CDR3 sequence: CASNTGQGYQETQYF. The CDR3, as DNA: TGTGCCAGCAACACGGGACAGGGGTACCAAGAGACCCAGTACTTC.

The count of this clone is one. V gene TRBV28 combines with J gene TRBJ1-5, with TRBD1 matching 8 bases. This CDR3 region has 15 residues. CDR1 and CDR2 (germline): MDHEN, SYDVKM. J lost 5 bases, V lost 3 bases, and 6 bases had no gene match. The CDR3 is CASSLRQGRDQPQHF. The CDR3 bases are TGTGCCAGCAGTTTGCGACAGGGGCGCGATCAGCCCCAGCATTTT.

About this clone itself: Mismatch with germline at one junction end may stem from a read error. The chain uses TRBV27 and TRBJ2-7, with 9 bases lining up with TRBD1. The CDR3 has 11 amino acids. Germline CDR1 is MNHEY and CDR2 is SMNVEV (reference sequence). Here the CDR3 DNA reads TGTGCCAGCAGTTTAAAGGACAGGGGACACTTC. Protein sequence: CASSLKDRGHF.

The rearrangement links TRBV3-1 (or the pseudogene TRBV3-2) to TRBJ2-7, with 11 bases lining up with TRBD2. CDR1 is LGHDT, CDR2 YNNKEL, per germline (reference sequence). Trimming cost V 4 bases and J 0 bases; bases outside gene matches: 5. This CDR3 spans 16 amino acids. CDR3 sequence (DNA): TGTGCCAGCAGCCCTCCTAGCGGGAGGCCCTCCTACGAGCAGTACTTC. It encodes CASSPPSGRPSYEQYF.

This rearrangement joins TRBV19 to TRBJ1-6; D is possibly TRBD1 (6 bases). This CDR3 is 12 amino acids long. The germline V gene has CDR1 LNHDA and CDR2 SQIVND (reference sequence). The V gene lost 9 bases and the J gene lost 8 bases, with 11 bases spanning the gap. The CDR3 region is CASGEGDSPLHF. The CDR3, as DNA: TGTGCCAGCGGAGAGGGGGATTCACCCCTCCACTTT.

J is TRBJ1-6 and V is TRBV6-4; D unclear. V was pared by 5 bases and J by 7 bases, with 12 bases between. This CDR3 is 14 amino acids long. Germline assignment: CDR1 MRHNA and CDR2 SNTAGT. The CDR3 nucleotides read TGTGCCAGCAGTCTTACACCCAGAAATTCACCCCTCCACTTT. This encodes CASSLTPRNSPLHF.

The V call is TRBV7-3, the J call TRBJ2-2; D is perhaps TRBD1 (6 bases). Germline V lookup: CDR1 SGHTA, CDR2 FQGTGA. V lost 5 bases to trimming and J lost 0 bases, with 10 bases between them. There are 15 residues in the CDR3. The CDR3 loop is CASSKDSANTGELFF. In nucleotides, the CDR3 is TGTGCCAGCAGCAAGGACAGTGCGAACACCGGGGAGCTGTTTTTT.

The CDR3 region is CSVHLIGTSLYEQYF. CDR3 coding DNA: TGCAGCGTTCACCTTATTGGGACTAGTCTCTACGAGCAGTACTTC. The chain uses TRBV29-1 and TRBJ2-7; 8 bases are a match to TRBD2. The germline CDR1 and CDR2 sequences are SQVTM and ANQGSEA. V was clipped by 5 bases and J by 3 bases; unmatched bases: 12. This CDR3 is built from 15 residues.

The chain is built from TRBV7-8 and TRBJ1-6, with D hard to call. V was cut by 0 bases and J by 7 bases, with 10 bases left in between. Germline CDR1 SGHVS, CDR2 FQNEAQ. CDR3 length: 15 amino acids. The CDR3 here is CASSLAAGPNSPLHF. The CDR3 DNA sequence: TGTGCCAGCAGCTTAGCGGCAGGCCCCAATTCACCCCTCCACTTT.

This clone has only one observation. The rearrangement links TRBV4-2 to TRBJ1-2, with D unresolved. V lost 1 base and J 6 bases, leaving 12 bases between the germline ends. The CDR3 has 14 residues. Per the germline V gene, CDR1 is LGHNA and CDR2 is YNFKEQ. The CDR3 DNA follows: TGTGCCAGCAGCCAAGCCCTATCAACTAATGGCTACACCTTC. It encodes CASSQALSTNGYTF.

The chain couples TRBV13 to TRBJ2-3; possibly TRBD1 for D (5 bases). The CDR3 loop spans 14 amino acids. V was cut by 6 bases and J by 4 bases, with 14 bases left in between. Germline CDR1 and CDR2: PRHDT and FYEKMQ (reference sequence). This CDR3 reads CASRIRQGPDTQYF. The DNA of the CDR3 is TGTGCCAGCAGGATAAGGCAGGGCCCAGATACGCAGTATTTT.

V is TRBV5-5 and J is TRBJ2-1, with a weak D call TRBD2 (5 bases). CDR1 and CDR2 (germline): SGHKS, YYEKEE (reference sequence). Trimming pared 2 bases from V and 8 bases from J, leaving 17 bases between. The CDR3 contains 15 residues. The CDR3 loop reads CASSFRPGLGDEQFF. The DNA for the CDR3 is TGTGCCAGCAGCTTCCGTCCGGGATTGGGCGATGAGCAGTTCTTC.

This clone was seen just once. This chain connects TRBV27 to TRBJ1-2, with no clear D. Germline V CDR1 and CDR2: MNHEY, SMNVEV (reference sequence). Trimming took 5 bases from V and 8 from J, leaving 18 bases between them. This CDR3 has 14 amino acids. This chain's CDR3 is CASSAIRYSGGYTF. The CDR3 DNA follows: TGTGCCAGCAGTGCCATTAGGTACAGTGGGGGCTACACCTTC.

This chain connects TRBV2 to TRBJ1-2; possible D gene TRBD1, 6 bases. CDR1 is SNHLY and CDR2 is FYNNEI in the germline V gene. This CDR3 spans 17 amino acids. V gave up 6 bases and J gave up 1 base, with 21 bases separating them. The CDR3 region has the DNA TGTGCCAGCAGACCCCGCGGACAGATACTTTTTAACTATGGCTACACCTTC. Translated, it gives CASRPRGQILFNYGYTF.

The rearrangement uses TRBV7-2 and TRBJ2-3; a possible D gene is TRBD2 (6 bases). Trimming stripped 5 bases from V and 3 bases from J, with 12 bases between. Looked up from germline, CDR1 is SGHTA and CDR2 is FQGNSA. The CDR3 sequence is 14 residues long. The chain's CDR3 is CASSVGLRTDTQYF. For the CDR3, the DNA is TGTGCCAGCAGCGTGGGACTTCGGACAGATACGCAGTATTTT.

The chain carries TRBV11-2 and TRBJ1-2; D may be TRBD1 (6 bases). The CDR3 contains 14 residues. CDR1 SGHAT and CDR2 FQNNGV come from the germline V gene. V was trimmed by 4 bases and J by 5 bases, leaving 14 bases between them. The CDR3 loop reads CASSSQTGPYGYTF. The CDR3 DNA sequence: TGTGCCAGCAGCTCCCAGACAGGTCCATATGGCTACACCTTC. Filled out from reference TRBV11-2 and TRBJ1-2, the complete variable domain reads EAGVAQSPRYKIIEKRQSVAFWCNPISGHATLYWYQQILGQGPKLLIQFQNNGVVDDSQLPKDRFSAERLKGVDSTLKIQPAKLEDSAVYLCASSSQTGPYGYTFGSGTRLTVV.